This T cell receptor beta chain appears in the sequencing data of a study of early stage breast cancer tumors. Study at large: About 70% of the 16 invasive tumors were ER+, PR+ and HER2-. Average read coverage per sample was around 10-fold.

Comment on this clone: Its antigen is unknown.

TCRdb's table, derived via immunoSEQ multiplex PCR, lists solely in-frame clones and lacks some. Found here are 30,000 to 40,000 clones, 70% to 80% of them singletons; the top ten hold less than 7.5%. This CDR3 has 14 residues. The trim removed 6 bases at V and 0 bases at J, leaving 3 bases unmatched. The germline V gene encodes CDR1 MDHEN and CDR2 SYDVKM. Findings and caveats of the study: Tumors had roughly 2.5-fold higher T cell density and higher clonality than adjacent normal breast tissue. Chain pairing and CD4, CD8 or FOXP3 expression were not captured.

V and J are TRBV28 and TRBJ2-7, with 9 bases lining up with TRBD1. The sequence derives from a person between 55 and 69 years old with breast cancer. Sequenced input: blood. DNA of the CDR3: TGTGCCAGCAGCTCGGACAGGGGCTCCTACGAGCAGTACTTC. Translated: CASSSDRGSYEQYF.